The 7 T cell receptor beta chains in this list originate from one sample, sequenced in a study of T cell responses to AZD1222 COVID-19 vaccine. Generated by immunoSEQ multiplex PCR, the TCRdb table keeps only in-frame clones and is missing some. Among 150,000 to 200,000 clones listed, roughly 87% were seen once. This sample comprised peripheral blood, obtained 28 days after the second AZD1222 dose. These receptors all stem from an adult who received the AZD1222 COVID-19 vaccine.

Written as DNA, the CDR3 is TGCAGTGCTAGCGGCAATCAGCCCCAGCATTTT. Residues: CSASGNQPQHF. The chain uses TRBV20-1 and TRBJ1-5; D remains ambiguous. The ends were cut back, 3 bases at V and 2 bases at J, with 2 bases in the middle. This CDR3 has 11 residues. In germline, CDR1 is DFQATT, CDR2 SNEGSKA (reference sequence).

The chain links TRBV19 to TRBJ2-6; D call uncertain. In germline, CDR1 is LNHDA, CDR2 SQIVND (reference sequence). The CDR3 spans 16 residues. V gave up 1 base and J gave up 0 bases, with 7 bases separating them. The CDR3: CASSIGVSSGANVLTF. The CDR3 nucleotides are TGTGCCAGTAGTATAGGTGTAAGCTCTGGGGCCAACGTCCTGACTTTC.

The rearrangement links TRBV30 to TRBJ1-3; D is ambiguous. The CDR3 covers 12 residues. V lost 4 bases to trimming and J lost 0 bases, with 4 bases between them. Germline values: CDR1 GTSNPN, CDR2 SVGIG (reference sequence). CDR3 residues: CAWTRSGNTIYF. CDR3 sequence (DNA): TGTGCCTGGACCCGCTCTGGAAACACCATATATTTT.

This rearrangement joins TRBV18 to TRBJ1-6, with a weak D call TRBD1 (6 bases). The CDR3 spans 17 residues. Germline assignment: CDR1 KGHSH and CDR2 LQKENI. Trimming took off 6 bases at V and 9 bases at J, with 24 bases between the two ends. CDR3 loop: CASSPQTTGLVGSPLHF. Here the CDR3 DNA reads TGTGCCAGCTCGCCTCAAACAACAGGGTTGGTCGGTTCACCCCTCCACTTT.

V gene TRBV7-9 combines with J gene TRBJ2-7; tentatively, D is TRBD1 or TRBD2 (5 bases each). This CDR3 region has 13 residues. The germline V gene encodes CDR1 SEHNR and CDR2 FQNEAQ (reference sequence). V lost 7 bases, J lost 5 bases, and 15 bases lay in between. The CDR3 region is CASIGTRGDEQYF. The CDR3, as DNA: TGTGCCAGCATTGGAACTAGGGGCGACGAGCAGTACTTC.

V and J are TRBV27 and TRBJ2-4, with D maybe TRBD1 (6 bases). The ends were cut back, 5 bases at V and 7 bases at J, with 12 bases in the middle. Per the germline V gene, CDR1 is MNHEY and CDR2 is SMNVEV (reference sequence). CDR3 size: 13 residues. The CDR3 loop is CASSRRGGNIQYF. The CDR3 DNA follows: TGTGCCAGCAGTCGACGAGGGGGTAACATTCAGTACTTC.

The J gene is TRBJ2-4, the V gene TRBV7-9; D is unresolved. The CDR3 consists of 16 residues. The germline V gene encodes CDR1 SEHNR and CDR2 FQNEAQ (reference sequence). V gave up 1 base and J gave up 0 bases, with 10 bases separating them. The CDR3 reads CASSLGTDLAKNIQYF. CDR3 in DNA: TGTGCCAGCAGCTTAGGGACGGACCTAGCCAAAAACATTCAGTACTTC.